This TCR beta chain was recovered during a study of cytomegalovirus exposure and HLA in healthy donors. Study overall: Out of approximately 170 million T cells, an earlier analysis found 117 million unique TCR beta sequences in total.

V was cut by 2 bases and J by 4 bases, with 14 bases left in between. Germline loops: CDR1 KGHSH, CDR2 LQKENI. There are 15 residues in the CDR3. The PCR contained 60 Vbeta and 13 Jbeta primers. Generated by immunoSEQ multiplex PCR, the TCRdb table keeps only in-frame clones and is missing some. The table includes approximately 120,000 clones, 80% to 85% detected once. The V and J genes are TRBV18 and TRBJ1-1; no reliable D call. This TCR came from a woman in her twenties or thirties in good health and CMV-seronegative. Material: PBMCs. The CDR3, as DNA: TGTGCCAGCTCACCAGACCGGAGAGCCTTCACTGAAGCTTTCTTT. Its protein product is CASSPDRRAFTEAFF.